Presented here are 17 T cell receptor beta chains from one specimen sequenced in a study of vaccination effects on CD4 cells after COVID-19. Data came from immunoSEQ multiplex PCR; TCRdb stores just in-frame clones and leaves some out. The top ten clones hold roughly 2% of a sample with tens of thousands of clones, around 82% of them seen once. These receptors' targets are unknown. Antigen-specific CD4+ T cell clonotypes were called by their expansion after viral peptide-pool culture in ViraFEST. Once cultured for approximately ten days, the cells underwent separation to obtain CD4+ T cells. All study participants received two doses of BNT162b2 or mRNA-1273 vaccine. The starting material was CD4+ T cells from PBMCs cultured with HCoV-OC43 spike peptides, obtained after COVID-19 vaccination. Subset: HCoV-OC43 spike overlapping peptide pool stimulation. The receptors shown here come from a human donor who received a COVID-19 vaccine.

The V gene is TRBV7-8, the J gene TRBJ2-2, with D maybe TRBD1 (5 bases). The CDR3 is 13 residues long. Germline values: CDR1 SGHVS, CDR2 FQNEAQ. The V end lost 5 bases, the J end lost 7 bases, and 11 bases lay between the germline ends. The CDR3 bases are TGTGCCAGCAGCAAAGATACAGGCGGGGAGCTGTTTTTT. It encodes CASSKDTGGELFF.

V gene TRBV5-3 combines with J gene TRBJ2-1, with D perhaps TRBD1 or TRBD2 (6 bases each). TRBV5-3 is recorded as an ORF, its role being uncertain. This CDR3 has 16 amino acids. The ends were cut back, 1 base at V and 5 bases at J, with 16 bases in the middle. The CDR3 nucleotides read TGTGCCAGAAGCTTGTTAAGGGGGGCGACGAACAATGAGCAGTTCTTC. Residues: CARSLLRGATNNEQFF.

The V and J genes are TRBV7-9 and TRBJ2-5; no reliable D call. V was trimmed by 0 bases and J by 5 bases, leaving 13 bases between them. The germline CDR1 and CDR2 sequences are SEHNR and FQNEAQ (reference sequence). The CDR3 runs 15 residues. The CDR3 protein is CASSLAYSRKETQYF. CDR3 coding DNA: TGTGCCAGCAGCTTAGCTTATTCGAGAAAGGAGACCCAGTACTTC.

CDR3 loop: CASSWGTGPGEQYV. The CDR3 region has the DNA TGTGCCAGCAGCTGGGGGACAGGGCCGGGCGAGCAGTACGTC. V is TRBV7-2 and J is TRBJ2-7; TRBD1 matches at 9 bases. Per germline, CDR1 SGHTA and CDR2 FQGNSA. Germline trimming cut 4 bases from V and 6 bases from J; bases unmatched to any gene: 7. The CDR3 length is 14 residues.

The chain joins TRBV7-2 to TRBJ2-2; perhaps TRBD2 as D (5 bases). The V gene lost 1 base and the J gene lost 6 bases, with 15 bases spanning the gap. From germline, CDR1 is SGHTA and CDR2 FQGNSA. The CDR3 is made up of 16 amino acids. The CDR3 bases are TGTGCCAGCAGCTTAGTCGCGGGTATAACGGCCGGGGAGCTGTTTTTT. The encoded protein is CASSLVAGITAGELFF.

The CDR3 sequence is CAWSPYRAGTEAFF. CDR3 bases: TGTGCCTGGAGTCCCTACAGGGCAGGCACTGAAGCTTTCTTT. This chain joins TRBV30 and TRBJ1-1, with a weak D call TRBD1 (6 bases). V was clipped by 2 bases and J by 4 bases, with 14 bases between them. Germline V gives CDR1 GTSNPN, CDR2 SVGIG (reference sequence). CDR3 length: 14 residues.

The CDR3 DNA follows: TGTGCCAGCAGCCGCCGACAGGGGGGGAATGAAAAACTGTTTTTT. This sequence encodes CASSRRQGGNEKLFF. This chain joins TRBV21-1 and TRBJ1-4; the table names TRBD1, a call not compared with the DNA. TRBV21-1 is given as a pseudogene. The CDR3 spans 15 residues.

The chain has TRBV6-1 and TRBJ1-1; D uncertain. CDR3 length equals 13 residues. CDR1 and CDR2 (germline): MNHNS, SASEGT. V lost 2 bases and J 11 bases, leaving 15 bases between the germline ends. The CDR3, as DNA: TGTGCCAGCAGTGAACTTGCAGCGGTGGGGGCTTTCTTT. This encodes CASSELAAVGAFF.

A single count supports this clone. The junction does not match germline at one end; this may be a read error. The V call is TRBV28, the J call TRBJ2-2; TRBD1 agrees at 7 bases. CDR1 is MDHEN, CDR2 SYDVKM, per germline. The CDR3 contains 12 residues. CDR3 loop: CASSSTTGATLF. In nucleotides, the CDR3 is TGTGCCAGCAGTTCGACTACAGGGGCCACCCTTTTT.

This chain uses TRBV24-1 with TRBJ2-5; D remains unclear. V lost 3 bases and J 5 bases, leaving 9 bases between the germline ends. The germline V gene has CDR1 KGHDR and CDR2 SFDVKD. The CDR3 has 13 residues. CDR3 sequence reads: CATSDGGWETQYF. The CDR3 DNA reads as TGTGCCACCAGTGATGGTGGGTGGGAGACCCAGTACTTC.

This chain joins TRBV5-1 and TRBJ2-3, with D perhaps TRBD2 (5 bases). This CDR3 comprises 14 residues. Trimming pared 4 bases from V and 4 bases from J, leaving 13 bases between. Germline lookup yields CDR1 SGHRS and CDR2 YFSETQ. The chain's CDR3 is CASSPRRLPDTQYF. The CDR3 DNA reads TGCGCCAGCAGCCCCCGGAGGCTCCCAGATACGCAGTATTTT.

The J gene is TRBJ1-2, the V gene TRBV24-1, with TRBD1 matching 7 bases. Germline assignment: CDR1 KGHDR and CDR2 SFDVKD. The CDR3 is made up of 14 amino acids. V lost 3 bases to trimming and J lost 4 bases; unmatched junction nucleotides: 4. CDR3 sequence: CATSDEQGSYGYTF. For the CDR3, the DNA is TGTGCCACCAGTGATGAACAGGGGAGCTATGGCTACACCTTC.

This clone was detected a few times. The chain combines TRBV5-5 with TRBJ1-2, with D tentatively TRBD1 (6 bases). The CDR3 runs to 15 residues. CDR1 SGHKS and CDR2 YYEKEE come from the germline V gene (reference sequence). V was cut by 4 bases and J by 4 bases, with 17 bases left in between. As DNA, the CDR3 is TGTGCCAGCAGCGGTCAGACAGGCCTACTCTATGGCTACACCTTC. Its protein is CASSGQTGLLYGYTF.

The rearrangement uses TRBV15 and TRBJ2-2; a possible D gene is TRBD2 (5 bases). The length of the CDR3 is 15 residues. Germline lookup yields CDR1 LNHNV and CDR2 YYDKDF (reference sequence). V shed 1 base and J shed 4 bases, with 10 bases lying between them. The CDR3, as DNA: TGTGCCACCAGCAGAGGGGGAGCGAGCACCGGGGAGCTGTTTTTT. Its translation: CATSRGGASTGELFF.

The CDR3 DNA is TGTGCCAGCAGTGGAATCGGGACCGGAGAAGATACGCAGTATTTT. Translated, it gives CASSGIGTGEDTQYF. The rearrangement links TRBV27 to TRBJ2-3; D might be TRBD1 or TRBD2, each matching 5 bases. The CDR3 runs to 15 residues. Germline V lookup: CDR1 MNHEY, CDR2 SMNVEV (reference sequence). Trimming took 5 bases from V and 5 from J, leaving 17 bases between them.

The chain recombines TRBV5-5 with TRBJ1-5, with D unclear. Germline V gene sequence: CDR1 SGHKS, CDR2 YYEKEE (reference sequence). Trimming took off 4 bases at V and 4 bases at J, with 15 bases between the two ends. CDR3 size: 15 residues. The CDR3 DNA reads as TGTGCCAGCAGCCTCGAACACGCGGGAAATCAGCCCCAGCATTTT. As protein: CASSLEHAGNQPQHF.

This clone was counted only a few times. CDR3 nucleotide sequence: TGTGCCAGCAACAAGCGCCGGGACAATGAGCAGTTCTTC. Its translation: CASNKRRDNEQFF. V usage is TRBV6-5 and J usage is TRBJ2-1; no clear D. This CDR3 is built from 13 residues. Trimming took off 7 bases at V and 5 bases at J, with 12 bases between the two ends. Germline CDR1 and CDR2: MNHEY and SVGAGI.